The text below deals with one T cell receptor beta chain. What it binds is unknown. This sample is part of a study of CD8 T cells in ankylosing spondylitis. Preparation of TCR beta libraries was done by quantitative 5'-RACE with molecular barcodes. TCRdb itself ran the 5' RACE reads through MiXCR, one entry per CDR3 protein. The repertoire includes about 180,000 distinct CDR3 sequences, roughly 10% of them detected once, and roughly 16% sits in the top ten. The CDR3 sequence is 13 residues long. V gave up 6 bases and J gave up 6 bases; unmatched junction bases: 6. Points from the study as a whole: Enrichment of disease-linked clones was reportedly significant in matched ankylosing spondylitis synovial fluid.

The clonotype comes from a female donor with ankylosing spondylitis or in good health (not recorded which). The chain combines TRBV6-7 with TRBJ1-2, with TRBD1 matching 8 bases. Being an ORF, TRBV6-7 has a function that is uncertain. The sequenced material came from blood, either unsorted or a sorted T cell fraction (not recorded which). The CDR3 DNA sequence: TGTGCCAGCAGCGGCCGGACAGGGAATGGCTACACCTTC. Translation gives CASSGRTGNGYTF.